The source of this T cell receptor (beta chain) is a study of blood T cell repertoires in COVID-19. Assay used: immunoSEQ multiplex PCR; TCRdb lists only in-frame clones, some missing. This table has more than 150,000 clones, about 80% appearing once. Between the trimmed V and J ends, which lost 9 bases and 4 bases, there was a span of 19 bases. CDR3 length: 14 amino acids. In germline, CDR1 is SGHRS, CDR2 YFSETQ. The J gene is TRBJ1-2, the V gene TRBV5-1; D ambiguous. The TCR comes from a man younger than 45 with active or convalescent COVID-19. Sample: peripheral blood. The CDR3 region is CAKPTYAGIYGYTF. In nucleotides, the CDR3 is TGCGCCAAGCCGACGTATGCGGGAATCTATGGCTACACCTTC.